A few counts support the clone carrying this T cell receptor beta chain. This sample was taken from a study of T cells after yellow fever vaccination. TCRdb reprocessed the 5' RACE reads with MiXCR, giving one entry per CDR3 protein. The top ten hold about 38% of the sample, which has 150,000 to 200,000 distinct CDR3 sequences, more than 9.5% seen once. The V gene's germline CDR1 is MNHEY and CDR2 SMNVEV (reference sequence). CDR3 length: 16 residues. V lost 6 bases, J lost 10 bases, and 15 bases stayed unmatched. This clonotype originated in a man younger than 35 who received the YFV17D yellow fever vaccine. The sequencing here drew on CD8+ T cells sorted from PBMCs, taken 15 days after the yellow fever booster vaccination. This chain uses TRBV27 with TRBJ2-1, with TRBD2 matching over 10 bases. The CDR3 loop reads CASSPTPGLASREQFF. The DNA of the CDR3 is TGTGCCAGCAGCCCAACACCGGGACTAGCGAGCAGAGAGCAGTTCTTC.